The rows below give T cell receptor beta chains drawn from one sample of a study of T cell changes during pregnancy in multiple sclerosis. Only in-frame clones appear in the TCRdb table, and some are missing; sequencing was by immunoSEQ multiplex PCR. The sample holds under 80,000 clones, around nine tenths seen once. Specimen: CD4+ T cells from peripheral blood mononuclear cells, collected in the second trimester of pregnancy. Receptors were obtained from a female donor with multiple sclerosis, enrolled in a pregnancy study. Each CDR3 is given with its conserved first and last residue. Fields, in order: clone size, V gene, J gene, CDR3 length, D gene, CDR3 DNA, CDR3 protein. D genes are given only for firm matches. Rows give clone size only sometimes, using once, few, many, or a class for an expanded clone.

.,TRBV19,TRBJ1-4,16,TRBD1,TGTGCCAGTACCCCAAGACAGGGGATTAATAATGAAAAACTGTTTTTT,CASTPRQGINNEKLFF
.,TRBV18,TRBJ1-2,15,TRBD1,TGTGCCAGCTCACCTGTGACAGGGTATACCTATGGCTACACCTTC,CASSPVTGYTYGYTF
.,TRBV28,TRBJ2-3,15,TRBD2,TGTGCCAGCATTGGACTAGCAGAAGGCACAGATACGCAGTATTTT,CASIGLAEGTDTQYF
.,TRBV4-3,TRBJ2-1,14,.,TGCGCCAGCAGCCAAGATCCTAATTACAATGAGCAGTTCTTC,CASSQDPNYNEQFF
.,TRBV19,TRBJ2-3,15,TRBD2,TGTGCCAGTACTCAACGGCGGGGAGGGTGGGATACGCAGTATTTT,CASTQRRGGWDTQYF
.,TRBV30,TRBJ1-2,11,.,TGTGCCTGGAGTGTCCGCTATGGCTACACCTTC,CAWSVRYGYTF
once,TRBV7-2,TRBJ2-7,15,TRBD2,TGTGCCAGCAGCTTATTAGCGGGAGGGCCAAACGAGCAGTACTTC,CASSLLAGGPNEQYF
.,TRBV7-3,TRBJ2-3,15,TRBD2,TGTGCCAGCAGCTTGGGGACTAGCGAGTCAGATACGCAGTATTTT,CASSLGTSESDTQYF
.,TRBV9,TRBJ2-2,12,.,TGTGCCAGCACCACGAACACCGGGGAGCTGTTTTTT,CASTTNTGELFF
.,TRBV5-1,TRBJ2-1,16,.,TGCGCCAGCAGCTTGCCCTTGGACAGCAGCATCGATGAGCAGTTCTTC,CASSLPLDSSIDEQFF
.,TRBV7-2,TRBJ2-3,15,TRBD2,TGTGCCAGCAGCCGCGGGGGGGCAGTATCAGATACGCAGTATTTT,CASSRGGAVSDTQYF
.,TRBV5-6,TRBJ1-1,15,TRBD1,TGTGCCAGCAGCTTCGGACAGGCCCTGAACACTGAAGCTTTCTTT,CASSFGQALNTEAFF
.,TRBV5-1,TRBJ2-3,13,.,TGCGCCAGCAGAATGGGGGCAGCAGATACGCAGTATTTT,CASRMGAADTQYF
.,TRBV4-2,TRBJ1-1,15,TRBD1,TGTGCCAGCAGCCAAGAACCCGACAGGGGAGCTGAAGCTTTCTTT,CASSQEPDRGAEAFF
.,TRBV6-5,TRBJ1-2,13,.,TGTGCCACCGCGCGGGCTCCTAACTATGGCTACACCTTC,CATARAPNYGYTF
.,TRBV6-6,TRBJ2-7,13,.,TGTGCCAGCAGTTTAACATCAGGCTACGAGCAGTACTTC,CASSLTSGYEQYF
.,TRBV25-1,TRBJ1-5,16,.,TGTGCCAGCAGTGAATGGGCGAAAAGGGGAAATCAGCCCCAGCATTTT,CASSEWAKRGNQPQHF
.,TRBV5-4,TRBJ2-7,16,TRBD2,TGTGCCAGCAGCTCTCGACTAGCGGGACAGGCCTACGAGCAGTACTTC,CASSSRLAGQAYEQYF
once,TRBV21-1,TRBJ2-7,15,.,TGTGCCAGCAGCAAAGACACTAGCGGGACCTACGAGCAGTACTTC,CASSKDTSGTYEQYF